This entry is about one T cell receptor (beta chain). The antigen remains unidentified. The data stem from a study of cytomegalovirus exposure and HLA in healthy donors. Whole-study results and caveats: The study labeled fewer than 200 TCR beta chains cytomegalovirus-associated.

This CDR3 region has 20 residues. Trimming at V came to 3 bases and at J to 0 bases, leaving 13 bases not matched to a gene. Germline CDR1 MNHEY, CDR2 SMNVEV (reference sequence). The protocol was immunoSEQ multiplex PCR, while the TCRdb copy is restricted to in-frame clones and leaves out a portion. The data contain 180,000 or so clones, 70% to 85% of them singletons. The material sequenced was PBMCs. The chain carries TRBV27 and TRBJ2-6, with TRBD1 matching 8 bases. The clonotype comes from a woman in her twenties or thirties in good health and CMV-seropositive. Here the CDR3 DNA reads TGTGCCAGCAGTTTTCGAACGCCCTCACAGGGGGGCTCTGGGGCCAACGTCCTGACTTTC. Translated: CASSFRTPSQGGSGANVLTF. The whole variable domain, filled in from reference TRBV27 and TRBJ2-6, reads EAQVTQNPRYLITVTGKKLTVTCSQNMNHEYMSWYRQDPGLGLRQIYYSMNVEVTDKGDVPEGYKVSRKEKRNFPLILESPSPNQTSLYFCASSFRTPSQGGSGANVLTFGAGSRLTVL.